The rows below give T cell receptor beta chains drawn from one sample of a study of blood T cell repertoires in COVID-19. Clones were read by immunoSEQ multiplex PCR, and TCRdb kept only the in-frame ones, dropping some. The data show 120,000 or so clones, roughly 80% seen once. The sequencing sample was made of peripheral blood. The receptors shown here come from a human donor in a cohort sampled during active COVID-19. Both conserved end residues are part of each CDR3. Each record gives: CDR3 DNA, CDR3 protein, V gene, CDR3 length, D gene, J gene, clone size. The D gene is left open where the match is weak. Size is omitted from some rows. Given values are once, few, many or a class for expanded clones.

CDR3nt: TGTGCCACCTCACGGCGGGAGCTGGGTGAGCAGTTCTTC
CDR3aa: CATSRRELGEQFF
v_gene: TRBV11-2
len: 13
d_gene: TRBD2
j_gene: TRBJ2-1
abundance: once

CDR3nt: TGTGCCAGTAGTTTACCGGGACAGCGCACAGATACGCAGTATTTT
CDR3aa: CASSLPGQRTDTQYF
v_gene: TRBV19
len: 15
d_gene: TRBD1
j_gene: TRBJ2-3
abundance: .

CDR3nt: TGTGCCAGCACCTCAGGGGTGGGAAGCAATCAGCCCCAGCATTTT
CDR3aa: CASTSGVGSNQPQHF
v_gene: TRBV6-6
len: 15
d_gene: .
j_gene: TRBJ1-5
abundance: .

CDR3nt: TGTGCCAGCTTCGCCGGGCGGGGGGGCTCCTACGAGCAGTACTTC
CDR3aa: CASFAGRGGSYEQYF
v_gene: TRBV6-5
len: 15
d_gene: TRBD2
j_gene: TRBJ2-7
abundance: .

CDR3nt: TGTGCCAGCAGCCAGGGGCGGGGGGGCCCCGAGCAGTACTTC
CDR3aa: CASSQGRGGPEQYF
v_gene: TRBV3-1/TRBV3-2
len: 14
d_gene: TRBD2
j_gene: TRBJ2-7
abundance: .

CDR3nt: TGTGCCAGCAGTGAAGACACAGGGATCTATGGCTACACCTTC
CDR3aa: CASSEDTGIYGYTF
v_gene: TRBV2
len: 14
d_gene: .
j_gene: TRBJ1-2
abundance: .

CDR3nt: TGCAGCGCCCAGATCGCGGCAGGGGTTAACTATGGCTACACCTTC
CDR3aa: CSAQIAAGVNYGYTF
v_gene: TRBV29-1
len: 15
d_gene: .
j_gene: TRBJ1-2
abundance: .

CDR3nt: TGTGCCAGTAGGCCCGCCCCTACAGGGGGCGCGGGGCAGCCCCAGCATTTT
CDR3aa: CASRPAPTGGAGQPQHF
v_gene: TRBV19
len: 17
d_gene: TRBD1
j_gene: TRBJ1-5
abundance: .

CDR3nt: TGTGCCAGCAGCTTAAGCGGGAGAAATCGAGAGACCCAGTACTTC
CDR3aa: CASSLSGRNRETQYF
v_gene: TRBV7-2
len: 15
d_gene: TRBD2
j_gene: TRBJ2-5
abundance: .

CDR3nt: TGTGCCAGCAGCTTGGGCGGGGGAGTGACAGATACGCAGTATTTT
CDR3aa: CASSLGGGVTDTQYF
v_gene: TRBV5-4
len: 15
d_gene: TRBD2
j_gene: TRBJ2-3
abundance: few

CDR3nt: TGTGCCAGCAGCCAAAAGACTAGCGGGAGGGCCCTCGTAGATACGCAGTATTTT
CDR3aa: CASSQKTSGRALVDTQYF
v_gene: TRBV7-2
len: 18
d_gene: TRBD2
j_gene: TRBJ2-3
abundance: .

CDR3nt: TGTGCCAGCTCACCACCGACAGACAGCGAGCAGTACTTC
CDR3aa: CASSPPTDSEQYF
v_gene: TRBV18
len: 13
d_gene: .
j_gene: TRBJ2-7
abundance: .

CDR3nt: TGTGCCAGCAGGGGTTACAGTGTTAGCAATCAGCCCCAGCATTTT
CDR3aa: CASRGYSVSNQPQHF
v_gene: TRBV6-5
len: 15
d_gene: .
j_gene: TRBJ1-5
abundance: once

CDR3nt: TGCGCCAGCAGCGCCGGGCGGGGGAGCTCCTACGAGCAGTACTTC
CDR3aa: CASSAGRGSSYEQYF
v_gene: TRBV4-3
len: 15
d_gene: TRBD2
j_gene: TRBJ2-7
abundance: .

CDR3nt: TGTGCCAGCAGTGAGAGGGCAAGGGAATCAAAACTGTTTTTT
CDR3aa: CASSERARESKLFF
v_gene: TRBV2
len: 14
d_gene: .
j_gene: TRBJ1-4
abundance: .

CDR3nt: TGTGCCAGCAGCTCCTTCGGGGAAGCCTACGAGCAGTACTTC
CDR3aa: CASSSFGEAYEQYF
v_gene: TRBV6-5
len: 14
d_gene: .
j_gene: TRBJ2-7
abundance: .

CDR3nt: TGCGCCAGCAGCCAAGATGGGGGCGGCAACAATGAGCAGTTCTTC
CDR3aa: CASSQDGGGNNEQFF
v_gene: TRBV4-3
len: 15
d_gene: .
j_gene: TRBJ2-1
abundance: .

CDR3nt: TGCGCCAGCAGCTTGGGACAGGGGGCACACACCGGGGAGCTGTTTTTT
CDR3aa: CASSLGQGAHTGELFF
v_gene: TRBV5-1
len: 16
d_gene: TRBD1
j_gene: TRBJ2-2
abundance: .

CDR3nt: TGTGCCAGCAGAGACAGGGAAGGGACAGATACGCAGTATTTT
CDR3aa: CASRDREGTDTQYF
v_gene: TRBV6-5
len: 14
d_gene: TRBD1
j_gene: TRBJ2-3
abundance: .

CDR3nt: TGTGCCAGCAAAGGGGGTGGGGGCACAGATACGCAGTATTTT
CDR3aa: CASKGGGGTDTQYF
v_gene: TRBV28
len: 14
d_gene: .
j_gene: TRBJ2-3
abundance: .

CDR3nt: TGTGCCAGCAGCTCCTCCGGGACAACTAATTCACCCCTCCACTTT
CDR3aa: CASSSSGTTNSPLHF
v_gene: TRBV13
len: 15
d_gene: .
j_gene: TRBJ1-6
abundance: .

CDR3nt: TGTGCCAGCAGTTCAGTTGCCAAAAACATTCAGTACTTC
CDR3aa: CASSSVAKNIQYF
v_gene: TRBV6-5
len: 13
d_gene: .
j_gene: TRBJ2-4
abundance: few